The clone carrying this TCR beta chain came up a few times. Its antigen is currently unknown. TCRdb fed the 5' RACE reads into MiXCR, producing one record per CDR3 protein. The sample carries 250,000 to 400,000 distinct CDR3 sequences, over 4% recorded once. The sample belongs to a study of T cells after yellow fever vaccination. Overall study results and limits: FACS-sorted repertoires could contain abundant clonotypes contaminating from the bulk population.

The sample consisted of PBMCs, taken 5 days after the yellow fever booster vaccination. The receptor was derived from a man between 18 and 35 years old who received the YFV17D yellow fever vaccine.

Here the CDR3 DNA reads TGTGCCAGCAGCCAGGGACTAGCGGGGGAAAAAGATACGCAGTATTTT. Amino acids: CASSQGLAGEKDTQYF. The chain has TRBV7-2 and TRBJ2-3, with TRBD2 matching over 14 bases. Unmatched junction bases numbered 6, after V lost 5 bases and J lost 5 bases. The CDR3 consists of 16 residues. Germline V CDR1 and CDR2: SGHTA, FQGNSA.